This TCR beta chain was identified during a study of cytomegalovirus exposure and HLA in healthy donors. Study-level points and caveats: A missense DCLRE1C variant was associated with V- and J-gene trimming of TCR beta chains in a later analysis, and an independent cohort replicated the association. Analyzed later, most CMV-associated TCR beta chains appeared HLA-restricted. It was approximately 170 TCR beta chains that were listed as cytomegalovirus-associated. For most TCR beta V segments, an earlier analysis put the productive rate at about 87% or about 30% of the time.

This CDR3 is 14 amino acids long. Germline CDR1 and CDR2: MNHNS and SASEGT. The V and J ends lost 1 base and 0 bases respectively, with 7 bases between them. The PCR had 60 Vbeta and 13 Jbeta primers. Here immunoSEQ multiplex PCR was the method, and the copy in TCRdb shows in-frame clones only, minus some. The sample consists of around 150,000 clones, over 70% of them appearing once. Turning to this clone: The antigen remains undetermined. Other DNA sequences in this sample translate to the same CDR3.

The clonotype comes from a woman aged 45-65 years in good health and CMV-seropositive. The sequenced sample consisted of PBMCs. The chain is built from TRBV6-1 and TRBJ2-7; D is possibly TRBD1 (6 bases). The CDR3 sequence is CASSEGTVSYEQYF. CDR3 nucleotide sequence: TGTGCCAGCAGTGAAGGGACAGTCTCCTACGAGCAGTACTTC.